This passage covers 14 T cell receptor beta chains from one sample sequenced in a study of CD8+ T cells in alopecia areata. Investigators isolated RNA and reverse transcribed it into cDNA to act as the sequencing template. Using immunoSEQ multiplex PCR, the repertoire was profiled, and TCRdb retains in-frame clones only, with some absent. The sample has under 150,000 clones; roughly 50% are singletons. The sample consisted of NKG2D-low CD8+ T cells sorted from blood. Receptor source: a human donor with alopecia areata.

Only a few counts were recorded for this clone. This chain uses TRBV7-9 with TRBJ2-3; TRBD2 aligns across 16 bases. Germline CDR1 is SEHNR and CDR2 is FQNEAQ (reference sequence). V was clipped by 5 bases and J by 7 bases; unmatched bases: 3. The CDR3 totals 15 residues. The CDR3 DNA reads as TGTGCCAGCAGCGGGACTAGCGGGGGGGCATATACGCAGTATTTT. It yields the protein CASSGTSGGAYTQYF.

The V call is TRBV5-1, the J call TRBJ2-7; TRBD1 matches 12 bases. Germline CDR1 reads SGHRS; CDR2 reads YFSETQ. Trimming took 3 bases from V and 6 from J; bases not matched to a gene: 7. The CDR3 is 15 residues long. CDR3 coding DNA: TGCGCCAGCAGCTCCGGGACAGGGGGCTCCGTCGAGCAGTACTTC. Protein: CASSSGTGGSVEQYF.

The rearrangement joins TRBV7-2 to TRBJ2-7, with TRBD2 identical over 9 bases. CDR1 is SGHTA, CDR2 FQGNSA, per germline. J was trimmed by 7 bases and V by 7 bases; bases with no gene match: 14. This CDR3 contains 15 residues. The CDR3 nucleotides are TGTGCCAGCACCCCCGGTTCTAGCGGGGAATCTGAGCAGTACTTC. This codes for CASTPGSSGESEQYF.

This chain joins TRBV2 and TRBJ2-7; a weak D match, TRBD1 (5 bases). The CDR3 is made up of 11 amino acids. V was cut by 6 bases and J by 6 bases, with 9 bases left in between. Germline CDR1 and CDR2: SNHLY and FYNNEI. CDR3 region: CASSRAPEQYF. The CDR3 region has the DNA TGTGCCAGCAGCAGGGCTCCCGAGCAGTACTTC.

The chain joins TRBV15 to TRBJ2-1, with D tentatively TRBD2 (5 bases). Trimming left V 9 bases short and J 7 bases short, with 10 bases between. Per the germline V gene, CDR1 is LNHNV and CDR2 is YYDKDF (reference sequence). The CDR3 consists of 11 residues. This CDR3 reads CATSGGNEQFF. In DNA, the CDR3 is TGTGCCACGAGCGGCGGGAATGAGCAGTTCTTC.

On this clone itself: This CDR3 is also generated by other DNA sequences in the sample. The rearrangement links TRBV30 to TRBJ2-5; no clear D gene. V was shortened by 1 base and J by 5 bases, with 2 bases between the two germline ends. This CDR3 has 10 amino acids. Germline lookup yields CDR1 GTSNPN and CDR2 SVGIG (reference sequence). The CDR3: CAWSGETQYF. CDR3 coding DNA: TGTGCCTGGAGTGGCGAGACCCAGTACTTC.

CDR3 amino acids: CASSQGANNEQFF. CDR3 in DNA: TGTGCCAGCAGCCAAGGGGCAAACAATGAGCAGTTCTTC. V is TRBV14 and J is TRBJ2-1; no definite D call. The CDR3 covers 13 residues. From germline, CDR1 is SGHDN and CDR2 FVKESK. Trimming shortened V by 1 base and J by 5 bases, and 6 bases separated the two germline ends.

The genes are TRBV29-1 and TRBJ2-2, with a possible D match to TRBD1 (6 bases). CDR1 is SQVTM, CDR2 ANQGSEA, per germline. The CDR3 has 15 amino acids. Trimming cost V 2 bases and J 4 bases, with 14 bases left between them. The CDR3 sequence: CSVETVTGITGELFF. CDR3 nucleotides: TGCAGCGTTGAAACAGTCACAGGGATCACCGGGGAGCTGTTTTTT.

V usage is TRBV29-1 and J usage is TRBJ1-2, with TRBD1 matching over 8 bases. This CDR3 contains 14 residues. CDR1 and CDR2 from the germline V gene are SQVTM and ANQGSEA. V gave up 5 bases and J gave up 4 bases; unmatched junction bases: 9. This CDR3 is CSVYSGTGVYGYTF. The CDR3 DNA is TGCAGCGTTTACTCCGGGACAGGCGTCTATGGCTACACCTTC.

A few counts support this clone. V usage is TRBV29-1 and J usage is TRBJ2-5, with D hard to call. The CDR3 extends over 13 amino acids. Germline V lookup: CDR1 SQVTM, CDR2 ANQGSEA. Trimming pared 1 base from V and 2 bases from J, leaving 8 bases between. The CDR3 nucleotides are TGCAGCGTTGAAGGTCTACAACAAGAGACCCAGTACTTC. As protein: CSVEGLQQETQYF.

In nucleotides, the CDR3 is TGTGCCAGCAGCACCCTATACAGGGCCTCCGGCGGGGAGCTGTTTTTT. Translation gives CASSTLYRASGGELFF. The chain carries TRBV9 and TRBJ2-2; D is perhaps TRBD1 (6 bases). This CDR3 has 16 residues. The V gene's germline CDR1 is SGDLS and CDR2 YYNGEE. The ends were cut back, 4 bases at V and 7 bases at J, with 20 bases in the middle.

The CDR3 DNA follows: TGCAGCGCCTGGAGGGGGGAGGAGACCCAGTACTTC. Residues: CSAWRGEETQYF. The chain couples TRBV29-1 to TRBJ2-5; D may correspond to TRBD1 or TRBD2 (6 bases each). The CDR3 is 12 residues long. Deletions cut 7 bases from V and 5 bases from J, with 14 bases between. Germline assignment: CDR1 SQVTM and CDR2 ANQGSEA.

This clone was detected only once. This chain joins TRBV30 and TRBJ1-6; no reliable D call. This CDR3 has 15 amino acids. Germline CDR1 and CDR2: GTSNPN and SVGIG (reference sequence). V was trimmed by 0 bases and J by 9 bases, leaving 15 bases between them. CDR3 in amino acids: CAWSVLVETGSPLHF. CDR3 sequence (DNA): TGTGCCTGGAGTGTCCTGGTAGAGACGGGTTCACCCCTCCACTTT. The full variable domain, with the rest looked up from reference TRBV30 and TRBJ1-6, is SQTIHQWPATLVQPVGSPLSLECTVEGTSNPNLYWYRQAAGRGLQLLFYSVGIGQISSEVPQNLSASRPQDRQFILSSKKLLLSDSGFYLCAWSVLVETGSPLHFGNGTRLTVT.

The J gene is TRBJ2-7, the V gene TRBV5-6; TRBD1 might be the D (6 bases). V gave up 5 bases and J gave up 2 bases, with 14 bases separating them. The CDR3 covers 14 residues. Per germline, CDR1 SGHDT and CDR2 YYEEEE. The CDR3 nucleotides read TGTGCCAGCAGTCAGGGGACGGGGCCCTACGAGCAGTACTTC. It encodes CASSQGTGPYEQYF.